The 8 T cell receptor beta chains below all came from one sample that was sequenced in a study of a mutant IDH1 vaccine in newly diagnosed glioma. Their antigen targets remain unknown. Using immunoSEQ multiplex PCR, the repertoire was profiled, and TCRdb retains in-frame clones only, with some absent. The table lists approximately 61,000 clones, roughly four fifths of them singletons. Described time point: week 35, safety follow-up. Doses consisted of 300 ug of mutant IDH1 20-mer peptide each, paired with topical imiquimod. The specimen comprised PBMCs, sampled from a glioma patient whose treatment included an IDH1 peptide vaccine. The origin of the receptors is a man between 35 and 55 years old with glioma.

The V and J genes are TRBV6-5 and TRBJ2-5, with 9 bases identical to TRBD1. Gene TRBJ2-7 matches the end of the DNA better, so the J call may be wrong. The CDR3 runs to 14 residues. CDR1 and CDR2 (germline): MNHEY, SVGAGI. CDR3 DNA sequence: TGTGCCAGCAGTTACGGGGGACAGGGCTACGAGCAGTACTTC. Amino acids: CASSYGGQGYEQYF.

This clone showed up just once. The rearrangement links TRBV6-1 to TRBJ1-1; D is possibly TRBD1 (6 bases). V lost 9 bases and J lost 5, with 16 bases in between. CDR3 length equals 13 residues. Looked up from germline, CDR1 is MNHNS and CDR2 is SASEGT. The CDR3 DNA reads as TGTGCCAGTCTAGCTAGGGGGTGGACTGAAGCTTTCTTT. Amino acids: CASLARGWTEAFF.

The chain carries TRBV9 and TRBJ2-3; perhaps TRBD2 as D (6 bases). V was cut by 0 bases and J by 1 base, with 9 bases left in between. The CDR3 contains 15 residues. Germline V gives CDR1 SGDLS, CDR2 YYNGEE. This CDR3 reads CASSVGASGTDTQYF. The CDR3 nucleotides are TGTGCCAGCAGCGTAGGAGCTAGCGGCACAGATACGCAGTATTTT.

This chain connects TRBV7-2 to TRBJ2-2, with TRBD1 matching over 7 bases. Germline-derived CDR1 and CDR2 are SGHTA and FQGNSA. V trimming: 5 bases; J trimming: 9 bases; junction bases outside the gene matches: 9. This CDR3 region has 14 residues. CDR3 bases: TGTGCCAGCAGCCCCGGAGGACAGGACCGGGAGCTGTTTTTT. As protein: CASSPGGQDRELFF. The complete variable domain, with remaining parts taken from reference TRBV7-2 and TRBJ2-2, reads GAGVSQSPSNKVTEKGKDVELRCDPISGHTALYWYRQSLGQGLEFLIYFQGNSAPDKSGLPSDRFSAERTGGSVSTLTIQRTQQEDSAVYLCASSPGGQDRELFFGEGSRLTVL.

The chain is built from TRBV18 and TRBJ1-1; tentative D call: TRBD1 (5 bases). Germline V gene lookup returns CDR1 KGHSH and CDR2 LQKENI. V lost 3 bases and J lost 2, with 13 bases in between. This CDR3 spans 15 amino acids. The CDR3 coding sequence is TGTGCCAGCTCACCTGCGCGGGGGGAAAACACTGAAGCTTTCTTT. Amino acid sequence: CASSPARGENTEAFF. The full variable domain, rest sourced from reference TRBV18 and TRBJ1-1, is NAGVMQNPRHLVRRRGQEARLRCSPMKGHSHVYWYRQLPEEGLKFMVYLQKENIIDESGMPKERFSAEFPKEGPSILRIQQVVRGDSAAYFCASSPARGENTEAFFGQGTRLTVV.

The chain uses TRBV7-2 and TRBJ2-7; possibly TRBD1 for D (5 bases). This CDR3 has 15 residues. Trimming removed 1 base from V and 3 bases from J, with 13 bases in between. CDR1 is SGHTA and CDR2 is FQGNSA in the germline V gene. The CDR3 loop reads CASSLGPQGIYEQYF. The CDR3 region has the DNA TGTGCCAGCAGCTTAGGTCCCCAGGGCATCTACGAGCAGTACTTC.

This rearrangement joins TRBV14 to TRBJ2-7; 8 nucleotides align to TRBD2. J lost 3 bases, V lost 4 bases, and 5 bases had no gene match. The germline CDR1 and CDR2 sequences are SGHDN and FVKESK. This CDR3 has 14 amino acids. The CDR3 DNA sequence: TGTGCCAGCAGCCGGAGGGGACTAGTCTACGAGCAGTACTTC. Residues: CASSRRGLVYEQYF.

This sequence joins TRBV2 and TRBJ2-3, with D unresolved. The CDR3 is made up of 16 amino acids. Germline V gene lookup returns CDR1 SNHLY and CDR2 FYNNEI. Trimming stripped 4 bases from V and 1 base from J, with 15 bases between. In DNA form, the CDR3 reads TGTGCCAGCAGTGGGCCCCTGGGCTTTGGCACAGATACGCAGTATTTT. Its translation: CASSGPLGFGTDTQYF.